The 4 T cell receptor beta chains presented below share a single source sample, sequenced in a study of blood T cell repertoires in COVID-19. Clones were read by immunoSEQ multiplex PCR, and TCRdb kept only the in-frame ones, dropping some. The data contain about 250,000 clones, around 86% of them singletons. Input material: PBMCs or T cells enriched from blood (not recorded which). The receptors derive from a man aged 18 to 29 who had recovered from COVID-19.

The CDR3 region is CASGTSGRPYEQYF. CDR3 DNA sequence: TGCGCCAGCGGGACTAGCGGGAGGCCCTACGAGCAGTACTTC. The chain couples TRBV10-1 to TRBJ2-7; TRBD2 matches at 15 bases. The CDR3 is 14 amino acids. The V gene end was trimmed by 8 bases and the J gene end by 2 bases; junction bases not matched to a gene: 1. Germline lookup yields CDR1 WNHNN and CDR2 SYGVQD (reference sequence).

The J gene is TRBJ2-3, the V gene TRBV7-8; a possible D gene is TRBD2 (6 bases). Germline values: CDR1 SGHVS, CDR2 FQNEAQ. The CDR3 is made up of 16 amino acids. V shed 7 bases and J shed 2 bases, with 19 bases lying between them. Here the CDR3 reads CASTKGGGTYTDTQYF. The CDR3 coding sequence is TGTGCCAGCACCAAAGGTGGGGGGACTTACACAGATACGCAGTATTTT.

The V call is TRBV6-5, the J call TRBJ1-1; no reliable D call. The CDR3 extends over 14 amino acids. The germline V gene has CDR1 MNHEY and CDR2 SVGAGI. Trimming left V 4 bases short and J 1 base short, with 10 bases between. CDR3 nucleotides: TGTGCCAGCAGTTTCTCAACAGAGAACACTGAAGCTTTCTTT. This encodes CASSFSTENTEAFF.

J is TRBJ1-1 and V is TRBV19; D is unresolved. The germline gives CDR1 LNHDA, CDR2 SQIVND (reference sequence). Between the trimmed V and J ends, which lost 5 bases and 7 bases, there was a span of 14 bases. This CDR3 contains 13 residues. The CDR3 DNA reads TGTGCCAGTAGTGGGCGTAAGCGGGGTGAAGCTTTCTTT. Protein: CASSGRKRGEAFF.